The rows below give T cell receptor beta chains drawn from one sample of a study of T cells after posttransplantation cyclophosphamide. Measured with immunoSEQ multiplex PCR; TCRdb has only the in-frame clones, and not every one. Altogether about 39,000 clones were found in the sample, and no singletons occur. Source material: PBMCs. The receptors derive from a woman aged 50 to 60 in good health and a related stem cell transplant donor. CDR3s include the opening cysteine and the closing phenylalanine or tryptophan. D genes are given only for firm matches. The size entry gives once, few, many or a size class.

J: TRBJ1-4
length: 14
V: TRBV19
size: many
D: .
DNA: TGTGCCAGTAATTACGGGACACTTCAAGAAAAACTGTTTTTT
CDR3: CASNYGTLQEKLFF

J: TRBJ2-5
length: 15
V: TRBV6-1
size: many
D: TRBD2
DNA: TGTGCCAGCAGGTTGACTAGCGGGGGGCGAGAGACCCAGTACTTC
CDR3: CASRLTSGGRETQYF

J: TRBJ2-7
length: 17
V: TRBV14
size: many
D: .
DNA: TGTGCCAGCAGCCTAAGGGAGGGTGGGGACATTACCTACGAGCAGTACTTC
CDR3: CASSLREGGDITYEQYF

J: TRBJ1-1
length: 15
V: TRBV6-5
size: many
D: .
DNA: TGTGCCAGCAGTTACTCGAAGCCCAGGAGGACTGAAGCTTTCTTT
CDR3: CASSYSKPRRTEAFF

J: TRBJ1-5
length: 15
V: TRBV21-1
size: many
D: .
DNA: TGTGCCAGCAGCACCTGGACAGGGGTCGTGTTCCCCCAGCATTTT
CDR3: CASSTWTGVVFPQHF

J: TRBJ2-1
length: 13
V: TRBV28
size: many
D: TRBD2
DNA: TGTGCCAGCAGTCCCTCCTCCCTCCGGGGGGGATTCTTC
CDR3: CASSPSSLRGGFF

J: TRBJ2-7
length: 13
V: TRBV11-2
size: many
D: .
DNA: TGTGCCAGCAGCTTCCAGACAGGTGGGGAGCAGTACTTC
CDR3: CASSFQTGGEQYF

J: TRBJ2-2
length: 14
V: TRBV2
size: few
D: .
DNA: TGTGCCTGCAGGGGCGGGGGCGCCACCGGGGAGCTGTTTTTT
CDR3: CACRGGGATGELFF

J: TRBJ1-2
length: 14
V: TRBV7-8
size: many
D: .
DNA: TGTGCCAGCAGCTTGGTTCTTCCAGGGGATGGCTACACCTTC
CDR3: CASSLVLPGDGYTF

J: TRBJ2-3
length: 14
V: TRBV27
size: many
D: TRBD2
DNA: TGTGCCAGCAGTAAGGGACTAGATACAGATACGCAGTATTTT
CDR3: CASSKGLDTDTQYF

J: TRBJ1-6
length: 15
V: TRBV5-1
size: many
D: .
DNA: TGCGCCAGCAGCTTAATGGCAGGGGAGAATTCACCCCTCCACTTT
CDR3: CASSLMAGENSPLHF

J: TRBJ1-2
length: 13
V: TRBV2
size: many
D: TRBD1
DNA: TGTGCCAGCAGTGGACAGGGGAGAGGAGGCTACACCTTC
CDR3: CASSGQGRGGYTF

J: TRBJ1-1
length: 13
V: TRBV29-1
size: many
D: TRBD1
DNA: TGCAGCGTAGCGACAGGGGGAAGCACTGAAGCTTTCTTT
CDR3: CSVATGGSTEAFF

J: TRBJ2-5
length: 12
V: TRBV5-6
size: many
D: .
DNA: TGTGCCAGCAGCCGGGGGGACAAAGGACTTGACTTC
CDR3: CASSRGDKGLDF

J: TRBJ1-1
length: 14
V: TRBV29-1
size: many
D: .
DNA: TGCAGCGTTGAATGGGCGCTTGCGAACACTGAAGCTTTCTTT
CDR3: CSVEWALANTEAFF

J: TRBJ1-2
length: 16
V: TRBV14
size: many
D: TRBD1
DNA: TGTGCCAGCAGCCAAGCCACTGGAGGCAGGGGGTCGGGCTACACCTTC
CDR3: CASSQATGGRGSGYTF

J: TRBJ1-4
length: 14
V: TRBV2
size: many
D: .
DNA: TGTGCCAGCAGACAGGGAGCAACTAATGAAAAACTGTTTTTT
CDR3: CASRQGATNEKLFF

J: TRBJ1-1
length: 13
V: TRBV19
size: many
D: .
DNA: TGTGCCACCTCATCTTACATGAACACTGAAGCTTTCTTT
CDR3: CATSSYMNTEAFF